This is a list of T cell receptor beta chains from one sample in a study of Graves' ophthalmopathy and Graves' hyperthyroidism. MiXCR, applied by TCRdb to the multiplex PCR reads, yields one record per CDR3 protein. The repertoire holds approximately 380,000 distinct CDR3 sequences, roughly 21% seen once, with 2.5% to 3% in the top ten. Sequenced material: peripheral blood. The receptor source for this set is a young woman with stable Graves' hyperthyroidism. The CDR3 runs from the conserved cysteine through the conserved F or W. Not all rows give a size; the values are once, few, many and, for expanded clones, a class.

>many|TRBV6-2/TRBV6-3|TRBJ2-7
CASTPSDRVVDEQYF
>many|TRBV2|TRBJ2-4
CASTEGYGTKNIQYF
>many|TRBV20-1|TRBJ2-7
CSARATSGGGEQYF
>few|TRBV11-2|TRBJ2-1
CASRRLAGSLSSYNEQFF
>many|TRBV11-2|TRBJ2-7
CASSFTSGGTYEQYF
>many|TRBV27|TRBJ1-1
CASSFGSEAFF
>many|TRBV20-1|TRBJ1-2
CSAPGVSNYGYTF
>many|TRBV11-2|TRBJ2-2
CASSFIGQPKQANTGELFF
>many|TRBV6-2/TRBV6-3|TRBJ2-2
CASSQAVTGELFF
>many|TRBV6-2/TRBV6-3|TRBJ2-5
CASSYSYEAETQYF
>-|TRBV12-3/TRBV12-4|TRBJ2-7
CASSRGQYAYEQYF
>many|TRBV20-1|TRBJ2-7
CSASRDSPHEQYF
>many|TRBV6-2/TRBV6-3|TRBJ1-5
CASSYGKGRTGSNQPQHF
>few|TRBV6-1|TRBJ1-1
CASSRGVGTEAFF
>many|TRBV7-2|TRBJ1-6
CASSLGTRDNSPLHF
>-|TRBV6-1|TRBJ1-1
CASSEHVGRWGEAFF
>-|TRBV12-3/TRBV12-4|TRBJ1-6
CASSLRGRGPLHF
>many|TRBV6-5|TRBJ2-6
CASSYRGLGANVLTF
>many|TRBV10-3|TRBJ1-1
CAIGTGKNTEAFF
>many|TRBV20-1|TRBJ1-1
CSARGRAPRTEAFF
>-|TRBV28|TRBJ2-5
CASISQVTGGTQYF
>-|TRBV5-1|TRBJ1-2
CASSLGSGGTFGYTF
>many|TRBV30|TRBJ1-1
CAWSAWIRGTEAFF
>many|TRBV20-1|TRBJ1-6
CSATTGRRNSPLHF
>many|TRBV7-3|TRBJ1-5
CASSLRGGTGWDQPQHF